The rows below give T cell receptor beta chains drawn from one sample of a study of response to subunit inactivated influenza vaccine. TCRdb itself ran the RT-PCR reads through MiXCR, one entry per CDR3 protein. Seen here are about half a million distinct CDR3 sequences, around 8% observed once, and the top ten hold under 15%. The sequencing here drew on PBMCs from blood, taken roughly 24 months after vaccination. All receptors come from a man between 50 and 75 years old who received an inactivated influenza vaccine. The CDR3 runs from the conserved cysteine through the conserved F or W. Each record gives: J gene, clone size, D gene, V gene, CDR3 protein, CDR3 DNA. A D gene is named only where the DNA matches it firmly. Size is stated for part of the rows, as once, few or many counts, or as a class when the clone is expanded.

j_call: TRBJ1-1; clone_size: few; d_call: TRBD1; v_call: TRBV29-1; cdr3_aa: CSVRSRGGAGVNTEAFF; cdr3_nt: TGCAGCGTTCGATCCAGAGGGGGCGCAGGGGTGAACACTGAAGCTTTCTTT
j_call: TRBJ1-5; clone_size: -; d_call: TRBD1; v_call: TRBV6-2/TRBV6-3; cdr3_aa: CASGGQGYQPQHF; cdr3_nt: TGTGCCAGCGGGGGACAGGGGTATCAGCCCCAGCATTTT
j_call: TRBJ1-1; clone_size: few; d_call: TRBD1; v_call: TRBV25-1; cdr3_aa: CASSGYRGGTEAFF; cdr3_nt: TGTGCCAGCAGTGGTTACAGGGGAGGAACTGAAGCTTTCTTT
j_call: TRBJ2-1; clone_size: many; d_call: -; v_call: TRBV6-2/TRBV6-3; cdr3_aa: CASSYGDNEQFF; cdr3_nt: TGTGCCAGCAGTTACGGCGACAATGAGCAGTTCTTC
j_call: TRBJ1-2; clone_size: -; d_call: TRBD1; v_call: TRBV4-2; cdr3_aa: CASSPDKGAYYGYTF; cdr3_nt: TGTGCCAGCAGCCCAGATAAGGGGGCGTACTATGGCTACACCTTC
j_call: TRBJ2-3; clone_size: many; d_call: TRBD2; v_call: TRBV12-3/TRBV12-4; cdr3_aa: CATHPTSGSGNTQYF; cdr3_nt: TGTGCCACCCACCCGACTAGCGGGAGTGGAAATACGCAGTATTTT
j_call: TRBJ2-3; clone_size: -; d_call: TRBD2; v_call: TRBV7-9; cdr3_aa: CASSRSEGRGDTQYF; cdr3_nt: TGTGCCAGCAGCCGCTCAGAGGGGAGGGGAGATACGCAGTATTTT
j_call: TRBJ2-5; clone_size: few; d_call: TRBD2; v_call: TRBV10-3; cdr3_aa: CAISGSGSGETQYF; cdr3_nt: TGTGCCATCAGTGGTAGCGGGAGCGGTGAGACCCAGTACTTC
j_call: TRBJ2-1; clone_size: few; d_call: TRBD2; v_call: TRBV5-6; cdr3_aa: CASSGTSVHEQFF; cdr3_nt: TGTGCCAGCAGCGGTACTAGCGTCCATGAGCAGTTCTTC
j_call: TRBJ1-1; clone_size: many; d_call: -; v_call: TRBV20-1; cdr3_aa: CSARNQQGLNTEAFF; cdr3_nt: TGCAGTGCTAGAAACCAACAGGGCCTGAACACTGAAGCTTTCTTT
j_call: TRBJ2-7; clone_size: many; d_call: TRBD2; v_call: TRBV12-3/TRBV12-4; cdr3_aa: CASSWGGTSAMDEQYF; cdr3_nt: TGTGCCAGCAGTTGGGGCGGGACTAGCGCTATGGACGAGCAGTACTTC
j_call: TRBJ2-1; clone_size: few; d_call: TRBD2; v_call: TRBV7-2; cdr3_aa: CASDSGRGNNEQFF; cdr3_nt: TGTGCCAGCGATAGCGGGAGGGGGAACAATGAGCAGTTCTTC
j_call: TRBJ2-5; clone_size: few; d_call: -; v_call: TRBV6-5; cdr3_aa: CASSYARDTHQETQYF; cdr3_nt: TGTGCCAGCAGTTACGCCCGGGACACACATCAAGAGACCCAGTACTTC
j_call: TRBJ2-7; clone_size: few; d_call: -; v_call: TRBV5-1; cdr3_aa: CASSSGTSNYEQYF; cdr3_nt: TGCGCCAGCAGCTCCGGGACGAGCAACTACGAGCAGTACTTC
j_call: TRBJ2-3; clone_size: -; d_call: TRBD1; v_call: TRBV29-1; cdr3_aa: CSAGQGRRDTQYF; cdr3_nt: TGCAGCGCAGGACAGGGGAGACGAGATACGCAGTATTTT
j_call: TRBJ2-3; clone_size: few; d_call: -; v_call: TRBV9; cdr3_aa: CASSLLSGTSTDTQYF; cdr3_nt: TGTGCCAGCAGCCTATTAAGTGGGACTAGCACAGATACGCAGTATTTT
j_call: TRBJ2-7; clone_size: -; d_call: -; v_call: TRBV10-3; cdr3_aa: CAISPSPLDEQYF; cdr3_nt: TGTGCCATCAGCCCTTCTCCTTTGGACGAGCAGTACTTC
j_call: TRBJ2-3; clone_size: many; d_call: -; v_call: TRBV12-3/TRBV12-4; cdr3_aa: CATVTDSTDTQYF; cdr3_nt: TGTGCCACCGTGACGGATAGCACAGATACGCAGTATTTT
j_call: TRBJ1-1; clone_size: many; d_call: -; v_call: TRBV14; cdr3_aa: CASSQVKRLRNTEAFF; cdr3_nt: TGTGCCAGCAGCCAAGTTAAAAGACTGAGGAACACTGAAGCTTTCTTT
j_call: TRBJ2-6; clone_size: many; d_call: -; v_call: TRBV6-5; cdr3_aa: CASSYSVPGANVLTF; cdr3_nt: TGTGCCAGCAGTTACTCAGTACCTGGGGCCAACGTCCTGACTTTC
j_call: TRBJ2-1; clone_size: -; d_call: TRBD2; v_call: TRBV20-1; cdr3_aa: CSASVGGAAEQFF; cdr3_nt: TGCAGTGCTAGCGTCGGGGGGGCTGCTGAGCAGTTCTTC
j_call: TRBJ1-1; clone_size: few; d_call: -; v_call: TRBV29-1; cdr3_aa: CSVHPQGASTEAFF; cdr3_nt: TGCAGCGTTCACCCCCAGGGAGCGAGTACTGAAGCTTTCTTT
j_call: TRBJ1-2; clone_size: -; d_call: TRBD1; v_call: TRBV7-2; cdr3_aa: CASSGTTGGAYGYTF; cdr3_nt: TGTGCCAGCAGCGGCACTACAGGGGGAGCTTATGGCTACACCTTC
j_call: TRBJ1-5; clone_size: few; d_call: -; v_call: TRBV6-5; cdr3_aa: CASSYVGTNQPQHF; cdr3_nt: TGTGCCAGCAGTTACGTCGGGACAAATCAGCCCCAGCATTTT
j_call: TRBJ2-7; clone_size: many; d_call: TRBD2; v_call: TRBV7-9; cdr3_aa: CASSIRLAGAGSYEQYF; cdr3_nt: TGTGCCAGCAGCATCCGACTAGCGGGAGCGGGCTCCTACGAGCAGTACTTC
j_call: TRBJ2-7; clone_size: many; d_call: TRBD2; v_call: TRBV27; cdr3_aa: CASSPRLAGLREQYF; cdr3_nt: TGTGCCAGCAGTCCCCGACTAGCGGGTCTCCGCGAGCAGTACTTC
j_call: TRBJ2-7; clone_size: few; d_call: -; v_call: TRBV20-1; cdr3_aa: CSAPAQGSKYEQYF; cdr3_nt: TGCAGTGCGCCGGCGCAGGGGTCCAAGTACGAGCAGTACTTC
j_call: TRBJ2-1; clone_size: few; d_call: -; v_call: TRBV5-6; cdr3_aa: CASSLEPPPNNEQFF; cdr3_nt: TGTGCCAGCAGCTTGGAACCTCCACCTAACAATGAGCAGTTCTTC
j_call: TRBJ2-5; clone_size: many; d_call: -; v_call: TRBV20-1; cdr3_aa: CSLSWGGQETQYF; cdr3_nt: TGCAGCCTAAGCTGGGGTGGCCAAGAGACCCAGTACTTC
j_call: TRBJ1-5; clone_size: many; d_call: TRBD1; v_call: TRBV28; cdr3_aa: CASRADRYNQPQHF; cdr3_nt: TGTGCCAGCAGGGCGGACAGGTATAATCAGCCCCAGCATTTT
j_call: TRBJ1-3; clone_size: -; d_call: -; v_call: TRBV6-1; cdr3_aa: CASGPRFRSGNTIYF; cdr3_nt: TGTGCCAGCGGCCCTCGGTTCCGCTCTGGAAACACCATATATTTT
j_call: TRBJ2-1; clone_size: many; d_call: -; v_call: TRBV5-1; cdr3_aa: CASSLEASSSYNEQFF; cdr3_nt: TGTGCCAGCAGCTTAGAGGCGAGTAGCTCCTACAATGAGCAGTTCTTC
j_call: TRBJ2-7; clone_size: many; d_call: TRBD1; v_call: TRBV3-1; cdr3_aa: CASSRRDRGWEQYF; cdr3_nt: TGTGCCAGCAGCCGCCGGGACAGGGGGTGGGAGCAGTACTTC
j_call: TRBJ2-7; clone_size: many; d_call: -; v_call: TRBV7-2; cdr3_aa: CASSKSIYEQYF; cdr3_nt: TGTGCCAGCAGCAAGAGTATATACGAGCAGTACTTC
j_call: TRBJ2-1; clone_size: many; d_call: TRBD1; v_call: TRBV20-1; cdr3_aa: CSARGGAGTGNWFF; cdr3_nt: TGCAGTGCTAGAGGGGGGGCGGGGACAGGGAATTGGTTCTTC